These 14 T cell receptor beta chains came from one sample sequenced in a study of OX40 agonist ivuxolimab in advanced cancers. This table comes from immunoSEQ multiplex PCR, and its TCRdb copy is limited to in-frame clones, with some not included. The sample yields about 53,000 clones, just under 80% seen once. Sequences were derived from CD4+ or CD8+ T cells sorted from blood, sampled in a trial of the OX40 agonist ivuxolimab. The source is an adult with an advanced solid tumor such as melanoma, head and neck, liver or kidney cancer.

The chain is built from TRBV30 and TRBJ1-5; 10 bases match TRBD1. CDR3 length equals 15 residues. From germline, CDR1 is GTSNPN and CDR2 SVGIG (reference sequence). V lost 1 base, J lost 3 bases, and 3 bases stayed unmatched. Written as DNA, the CDR3 is TGTGCCTGGAGTGGGACAGGGGGGACCAATCAGCCCCAGCATTTT. This codes for CAWSGTGGTNQPQHF. Supplemented by reference TRBV30 and TRBJ1-5, the full variable domain reads SQTIHQWPATLVQPVGSPLSLECTVEGTSNPNLYWYRQAAGRGLQLLFYSVGIGQISSEVPQNLSASRPQDRQFILSSKKLLLSDSGFYLCAWSGTGGTNQPQHFGDGTRLSIL.

CDR3 residues: CASSPRTDNEKLFF. The CDR3 region has the DNA TGTGCCAGCTCACCAAGGACAGATAATGAAAAACTGTTTTTT. The chain couples TRBV18 to TRBJ1-4; a possible D gene is TRBD1 (6 bases). Germline CDR1 KGHSH, CDR2 LQKENI. There are 14 residues in the CDR3. Trimming took 2 bases from V and 4 from J, leaving 8 bases between them. Looking up the rest from reference TRBV18 and TRBJ1-4 gives the full variable domain: NAGVMQNPRHLVRRRGQEARLRCSPMKGHSHVYWYRQLPEEGLKFMVYLQKENIIDESGMPKERFSAEFPKEGPSILRIQQVVRGDSAAYFCASSPRTDNEKLFFGSGTQLSVL.

The chain joins TRBV25-1 to TRBJ1-5, with D uncertain. V lost 3 bases to trimming and J lost 4 bases, with 10 bases between them. This CDR3 is 14 amino acids long. The germline V gene has CDR1 MGHDK and CDR2 SYGVNS. Written as DNA, the CDR3 is TGTGCCAGCAGTGACAATTCTCCGAATCAGCCCCAGCATTTT. It is translated as CASSDNSPNQPQHF.

The J gene is TRBJ2-3, the V gene TRBV2; D is uncertain. The CDR3 consists of 14 residues. V lost 4 bases and J 2 bases, leaving 10 bases between the germline ends. In germline, CDR1 is SNHLY, CDR2 FYNNEI. CDR3 loop: CASSGPSLTDTQYF. CDR3 nucleotide sequence: TGTGCCAGCAGTGGCCCCTCTCTCACAGATACGCAGTATTTT.

This sequence joins TRBV7-3 and TRBJ2-1, with 8 bases aligning to TRBD2. The V gene's germline CDR1 is SGHTA and CDR2 FQGTGA. The CDR3 contains 14 residues. V lost 2 bases and J lost 4; bases outside the gene matches: 1. The CDR3 loop is CASSLGGRYNEQFF. For the CDR3, the DNA is TGTGCCAGCAGCTTAGGCGGGAGGTACAATGAGCAGTTCTTC.

This CDR3 reads CASSYSTGRETQYF. CDR3 DNA: TGTGCCAGCAGTTACTCGACAGGGCGAGAGACCCAGTACTTC. The chain employs TRBV6-5 and TRBJ2-5, with 7 bases fitting TRBD1. This CDR3 comprises 14 residues. The J segment lost 4 bases and the V segment lost 0 bases, leaving 2 bases of the junction unmatched. Germline V gives CDR1 MNHEY, CDR2 SVGAGI.

This clone was seen only a few times. The chain employs TRBV19 and TRBJ1-1; D is possibly TRBD1 (5 bases). The length of the CDR3 is 15 residues. Trimming cost V 5 bases and J 4 bases, with 17 bases left between them. From germline, CDR1 is LNHDA and CDR2 SQIVND (reference sequence). CDR3 nucleotide sequence: TGTGCCAGTAGTCGGGGGGACCTGATGAGCACTGAAGCTTTCTTT. Amino acids: CASSRGDLMSTEAFF.

The chain is built from TRBV7-9 and TRBJ1-1; unclear D gene. V shed 0 bases and J shed 4 bases, with 6 bases lying between them. Germline values: CDR1 SEHNR, CDR2 FQNEAQ (reference sequence). CDR3 size: 13 residues. The CDR3 protein is CASSLAEGTEAFF. As DNA, the CDR3 is TGTGCCAGCAGCTTAGCGGAGGGCACTGAAGCTTTCTTT.

The J gene is TRBJ1-4, the V gene TRBV7-9; TRBD1 might be the D (6 bases). Germline V gene sequence: CDR1 SEHNR, CDR2 FQNEAQ (reference sequence). The CDR3 extends over 13 amino acids. V lost 5 bases, J lost 8 bases, and 12 bases lay in between. The CDR3, as DNA: TGTGCCAGCAGCCGAGGGGGTTTGGAAAAACTGTTTTTT. This sequence encodes CASSRGGLEKLFF.

This chain links TRBV30 with TRBJ1-5; 7 bases fit TRBD1. Losses at the gene ends were 2 bases for V and 3 bases for J; bases not matched to a gene: 4. This CDR3 has 14 residues. Germline V gene lookup returns CDR1 GTSNPN and CDR2 SVGIG (reference sequence). The CDR3 bases are TGTGCCTGGAGTAGAGGGGGCTACAATCAGCCCCAGCATTTT. Translation gives CAWSRGGYNQPQHF.

Only a few counts were recorded for this clone. The CDR3 spells CASSLGTGDRDQPQHF. The CDR3 region has the DNA TGTGCCAGCAGCCTGGGGACCGGGGATAGGGATCAGCCCCAGCATTTT. The gene calls are TRBV5-6 and TRBJ1-5, with D perhaps matching TRBD1 (5 bases). V was pared by 4 bases and J by 5 bases, with 19 bases between. Germline V gives CDR1 SGHDT, CDR2 YYEEEE. This CDR3 spans 16 amino acids.

The rearrangement links TRBV5-4 to TRBJ1-4, with D unresolved. The CDR3 length is 16 residues. Germline V gene lookup returns CDR1 SGHNT and CDR2 YYREEE (reference sequence). Trimming took 0 bases from V and 5 from J, leaving 14 bases between them. For the CDR3, the DNA is TGTGCCAGCAGCTTGGGGAGCCGGCAGGCCAATGAAAAACTGTTTTTT. Its translation is CASSLGSRQANEKLFF.

The chain carries TRBV9 and TRBJ2-1; the match to TRBD2 covers 10 bases. The V gene's germline CDR1 is SGDLS and CDR2 YYNGEE. The CDR3 totals 17 residues. V trimming: 0 bases; J trimming: 6 bases; junction bases outside the gene matches: 9. This chain's CDR3 is CASSVASPSGRVNEQFF. In nucleotides, the CDR3 is TGTGCCAGCAGCGTAGCGTCGCCTAGCGGGAGAGTCAATGAGCAGTTCTTC.

This clone was found once. J is TRBJ2-7 and V is TRBV7-2; 9 bases line up with TRBD2. The CDR3 is 16 residues long. CDR1 and CDR2 (germline): SGHTA, FQGNSA. V lost 0 bases, J lost 2 bases, and 5 bases stayed unmatched. The CDR3 coding sequence is TGTGCCAGCAGCTTAGCGAGGTCTAGCGGGGCCTACGAGCAGTACTTC. It encodes CASSLARSSGAYEQYF.